This passage covers 9 T cell receptor beta chains from one sample sequenced in a study of diagnostic markers for celiac disease. TCRdb re-called the reads; one entry per CDR3 protein, DNA not given. This sample's clone table lists over a thousand distinct CDR3 sequences. Sequencing used either unsorted cells or a sorted T cell fraction (not recorded which). Source of these receptors: a human donor. This table probably holds off-target reads from a library built for another chain.

This chain joins TRBV5-4 and TRBJ1-2. Germline CDR1 SGHNT, CDR2 YYREEE (reference sequence). CDR3 length equals 15 residues. The CDR3 reads CASSLEGGTNYGYTF.

The chain joins TRBV20-1 to TRBJ2-1; the D call from TCRdb, TRBD1, cannot be confirmed without DNA. Germline values: CDR1 DFQATT, CDR2 SNEGSKA (reference sequence). This CDR3 has 16 amino acids. The CDR3 protein is CSAGPLAGASYNEQFF.

This clonotype is large (0.1 to 1%) by frequency. The chain couples TRBV7-2 to TRBJ1-5; TCRdb proposes TRBD1, but this gene call is untestable without DNA. The germline CDR1 and CDR2 sequences are SGHTA and FQGNSA. The CDR3 is made up of 13 amino acids. CDR3 residues: CASSVRGNQPQHF.

This clonotype registers large by frequency. The chain's CDR3 is CASSAREKGYNEQFF. V usage is TRBV9 and J usage is TRBJ2-1; the TRBD1 assignment by TCRdb is unverifiable without DNA. CDR1 SGDLS and CDR2 YYNGEE come from the germline V gene. CDR3 length: 15 amino acids. The full variable domain, rest sourced from reference TRBV9 and TRBJ2-1, is DSGVTQTPKHLITATGQRVTLRCSPRSGDLSVYWYQQSLDQGLQFLIQYYNGEERAKGNILERFSAQQFPDLHSELNLSSLELGDSALYFCASSAREKGYNEQFFGPGTRLTVL.

The chain links TRBV6-2 or TRBV6-3 to TRBJ1-1; lacking DNA, the TRBD1 call made by TCRdb goes unchecked. This CDR3 contains 15 residues. Germline V gene data show CDR1 as MNHEY and CDR2 as SVGEGT. The CDR3 is CASSLPTGAITEAFF.

This clonotype is classed as medium-sized by frequency. The rearrangement joins TRBV10-3 to TRBJ1-5; the D gene TCRdb calls, TRBD1, cannot be checked with no DNA. Germline-derived CDR1 and CDR2 are ENHRY and SYGVKD. The CDR3 runs 13 residues. The chain's CDR3 is CAAGQAEDQPQHF.

This clonotype is deemed medium-sized by its frequency. This chain uses TRBV19 with TRBJ2-5. Germline lookup yields CDR1 LNHDA and CDR2 SQIVND (reference sequence). This CDR3 has 12 amino acids. The CDR3 loop is CASITGNETQYF.

The chain recombines TRBV10-3 with TRBJ2-1; TCRdb's D call of TRBD1 is untestable without DNA. The germline V gene encodes CDR1 ENHRY and CDR2 SYGVKD. This CDR3 region has 11 residues. CDR3 sequence reads: CAIQGDEEQFF.

The chain recombines TRBV20-1 with TRBJ2-1; absent DNA, TCRdb's TRBD2 call cannot be checked. Germline CDR1 reads DFQATT; CDR2 reads SNEGSKA (reference sequence). CDR3 length: 16 residues. This CDR3 is CSARLAGKSPHGEQFF.